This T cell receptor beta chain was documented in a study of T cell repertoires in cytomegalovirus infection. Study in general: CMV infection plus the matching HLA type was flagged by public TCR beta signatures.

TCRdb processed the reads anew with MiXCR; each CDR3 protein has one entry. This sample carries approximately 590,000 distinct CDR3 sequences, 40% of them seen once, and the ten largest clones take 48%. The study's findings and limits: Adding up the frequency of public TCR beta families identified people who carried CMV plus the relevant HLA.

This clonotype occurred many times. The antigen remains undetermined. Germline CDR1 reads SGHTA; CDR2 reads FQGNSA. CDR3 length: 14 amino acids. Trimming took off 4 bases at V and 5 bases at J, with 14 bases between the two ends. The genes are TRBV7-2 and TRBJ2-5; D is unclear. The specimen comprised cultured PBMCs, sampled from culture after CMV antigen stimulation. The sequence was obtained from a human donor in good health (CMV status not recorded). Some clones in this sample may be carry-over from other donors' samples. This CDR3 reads CASSSDPAGETQYF. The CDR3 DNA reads TGTGCCAGCAGCTCAGACCCAGCCGGGGAGACCCAGTACTTC.